Sequencing of this T cell receptor beta chain was carried out in a study of early T cells in non-severe SARS-CoV-2 infection. This clonotype was seen ten or more times. The length of the CDR3 is 15 residues. Trimming took 5 bases from V and 2 from J; bases not matched to a gene: 9. Germline CDR1 is SGHTA and CDR2 is FQGNSA. MiXCR was run by TCRdb on the 5' RACE reads, yielding one entry per CDR3 protein. The sample contains 75,000 to 80,000 distinct CDR3 sequences, around 10% of which appear only once. Sequences were derived from whole blood, sampled at baseline. The source of this sequence is an adult who was a healthcare worker with PCR-confirmed SARS-CoV-2 infection or an uninfected control (not recorded which). V gene TRBV7-2 combines with J gene TRBJ2-7, with 7 nucleotides matching TRBD1. CDR3 bases: TGTGCCAGCAGCCTTGGCGGACAGGCCACCTACGAGCAGTACTTC. Protein product: CASSLGGQATYEQYF. The full variable domain, rest sourced from reference TRBV7-2 and TRBJ2-7, is GAGVSQSPSNKVTEKGKDVELRCDPISGHTALYWYRQSLGQGLEFLIYFQGNSAPDKSGLPSDRFSAERTGGSVSTLTIQRTQQEDSAVYLCASSLGGQATYEQYFGPGTRLTVT.